The 7 T cell receptor beta chains presented below share a single source sample, sequenced in a study of blood T cell repertoires in COVID-19. TCRdb's copy holds only in-frame clones and misses some; the assay was immunoSEQ multiplex PCR. The sample contains more than 200,000 clones, roughly 80% of which appear only once. Sequenced: peripheral blood. These receptors all stem from a man aged 50-59 years with active or convalescent COVID-19.

The chain joins TRBV18 to TRBJ1-6, with D perhaps TRBD1 (5 bases). Looked up from germline, CDR1 is KGHSH and CDR2 is LQKENI. Trimming stripped 4 bases from V and 6 bases from J, with 13 bases between. There are 15 residues in the CDR3. CDR3 coding DNA: TGTGCCAGCTCACTCCGGACACGAGTTAATTCACCCCTCCACTTT. Its protein product is CASSLRTRVNSPLHF.

V usage is TRBV19 and J usage is TRBJ1-5, with D possibly matching TRBD1 (5 bases). Per germline, CDR1 LNHDA and CDR2 SQIVND (reference sequence). Trimming stripped 1 base from V and 3 bases from J, with 7 bases between. CDR3 size: 14 residues. DNA for the CDR3: TGTGCCAGTAGTATAGTGGACACCAATCAGCCCCAGCATTTT. Amino acids: CASSIVDTNQPQHF.

The CDR3 here is CASSILPGGDEKLFF. DNA for the CDR3: TGCGCCAGCAGCATTCTGCCGGGAGGAGATGAAAAACTGTTTTTT. The chain combines TRBV5-1 with TRBJ1-4; no firm D call. The CDR3 is 15 residues long. CDR1 SGHRS and CDR2 YFSETQ come from the germline V gene. The ends were cut back, 4 bases at V and 6 bases at J, with 16 bases in the middle.

The chain recombines TRBV7-2 with TRBJ2-7; possible D gene TRBD1, 5 bases. The CDR3 consists of 13 residues. In germline, CDR1 is SGHTA, CDR2 FQGNSA. Deletions cut 5 bases from V and 3 bases from J, with 11 bases between. This chain's CDR3 is CASSKLRGYEQYF. The CDR3 DNA reads as TGTGCCAGCAGCAAGCTAAGGGGCTACGAGCAGTACTTC.

The chain has TRBV2 and TRBJ1-1; D remains unclear. Trimming removed 5 bases from V and 4 bases from J, with 17 bases in between. CDR3 size: 15 residues. CDR1 and CDR2 (germline): SNHLY, FYNNEI. CDR3 amino acids: CASSPDRGPSTEAFF. In DNA form, the CDR3 reads TGTGCCAGCAGTCCGGACCGAGGGCCGAGCACTGAAGCTTTCTTT.

This clone has just one count. The CDR3: CASSMTGTGMSEQYF. The CDR3 DNA follows: TGTGCCAGCAGCATGACCGGGACAGGGATGTCGGAGCAGTACTTC. This chain connects TRBV14 to TRBJ2-7; 9 bases are a match to TRBD1. This CDR3 has 15 residues. Germline values: CDR1 SGHDN, CDR2 FVKESK. Losses at the gene ends were 5 bases for V and 7 bases for J; bases not matched to a gene: 12.

The chain combines TRBV6-1 with TRBJ2-3; D perhaps matches TRBD1 (6 bases). V lost 1 base to trimming and J lost 0 bases, with 14 bases between them. CDR3 length equals 17 residues. Germline V gives CDR1 MNHNS, CDR2 SASEGT. CDR3 protein: CASSEDLGTKSTDTQYF. DNA of the CDR3: TGTGCCAGCAGTGAAGACTTGGGGACAAAGAGCACAGATACGCAGTATTTT.